The source of this TCR beta chain is a study of T-cell memory formation after mild COVID-19. Study details: Largely donor-specific TCR clusters were found. General study results and limits: There were some responding clones in pre-infection memory, which suggested that cross-reactive memory had joined.

CDR1 DFQATT and CDR2 SNEGSKA come from the germline V gene (reference sequence). CDR3 length: 13 residues. V lost 5 bases, J lost 11 bases, and 18 bases lay in between. On this clonotype: Its antigen remains unknown.

TCRdb re-called the 5' RACE reads with MiXCR, one entry per CDR3 protein. This repertoire shows 200,000 to 250,000 distinct CDR3 sequences, 9.5% found once; its top ten account for 3.5%. The sample taken for sequencing was PBMCs or a T cell subset sorted from them (not recorded which). The chain links TRBV20-1 to TRBJ1-4, with unresolved D. The receptor comes from a man between 18 and 29 years old who had mild COVID-19 (a few samples of this study predate the infection). Cell type and time point are not known. The CDR3 region has the DNA TGCAGTGCTGTCGAGGGCGCAGGTGGGAAACTGTTTTTT. Translating it yields CSAVEGAGGKLFF.